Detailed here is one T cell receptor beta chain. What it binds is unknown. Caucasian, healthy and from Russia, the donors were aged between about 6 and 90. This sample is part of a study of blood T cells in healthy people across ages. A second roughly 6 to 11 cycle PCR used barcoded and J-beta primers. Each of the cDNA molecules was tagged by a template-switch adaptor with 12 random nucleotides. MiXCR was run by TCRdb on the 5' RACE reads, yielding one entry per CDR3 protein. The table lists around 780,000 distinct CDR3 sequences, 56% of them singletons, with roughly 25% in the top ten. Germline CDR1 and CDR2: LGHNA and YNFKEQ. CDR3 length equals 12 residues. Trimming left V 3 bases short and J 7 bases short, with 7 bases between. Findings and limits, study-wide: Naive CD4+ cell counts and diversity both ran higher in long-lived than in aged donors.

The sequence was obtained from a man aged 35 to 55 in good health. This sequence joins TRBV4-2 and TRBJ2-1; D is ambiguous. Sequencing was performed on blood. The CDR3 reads CASSHMENEQFF. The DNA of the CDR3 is TGTGCCAGCAGCCATATGGAGAATGAGCAGTTCTTC.